The clone carrying this TCR beta chain was seen only once. These data come from a study of blood T cell repertoires in COVID-19. Background on the study: From the United States, Italy and Spain came samples of acute and convalescent COVID-19. In each case, the material was cDNA or gDNA derived from T cells, B-cell-depleted T cells, or PBMCs.

Cohorts were determined from participant-reported clinical history. Two negative PCRs, clearance, or symptom resolution characterized the recovered Cohort 3 donors. Germline V gene data show CDR1 as MNHEY and CDR2 as SVGAGI. The CDR3 contains 13 residues. V was cut by 6 bases and J by 5 bases, with 13 bases left in between. The protocol was immunoSEQ multiplex PCR, while the TCRdb copy is restricted to in-frame clones and leaves out a portion. The sample includes approximately 300,000 clones, 75% to 90% of them seen just once. The genes are TRBV6-5 and TRBJ1-1; tentative D call: TRBD1 (5 bases). Material for sequencing was PBMCs or T cells enriched from blood (not recorded which). This clonotype was obtained from a man aged 60-69 years who had recovered from COVID-19. The CDR3: CASSQGTETEAFF. CDR3 DNA sequence: TGTGCCAGCAGCCAAGGGACTGAGACTGAAGCTTTCTTT.